The clone carrying this TCR beta chain was seen ten or more times. The data were taken from a study of blood T cell repertoires in COVID-19. Study-wide background: Samples of COVID-19 (acute and convalescent) were obtained from the United States, Italy and Spain. From T cells, B-cell-depleted T cells, or PBMCs came the material, which was cDNA or gDNA.

CDR1 and CDR2 (germline): MNHNY, SVGAGI (reference sequence). The CDR3 runs to 13 residues. Trimming removed 2 bases at V and 0 bases at J, with 4 bases between. Study processing details: Reference gene primer amplification gave estimated nucleated cell counts. Only in-frame clones appear in the TCRdb table, and some are missing; sequencing was by immunoSEQ multiplex PCR. V and J calls and clone size are those listed in that table; D and trimming were worked out from the DNA. This table holds 200,000 or so clones, 88% found once. This clonotype originated in a woman in her sixties with acute or convalescent COVID-19. The sequencing sample was made of peripheral blood. The J gene is TRBJ1-2, the V gene TRBV6-6; D remains ambiguous. The CDR3 bases are TGTGCCAGCAGTTACGCGGCTAACTATGGCTACACCTTC. It encodes CASSYAANYGYTF.